This T cell receptor beta chain appears in the sequencing data of a study of technical replicates of blood from several donors. Generated by immunoSEQ multiplex PCR, the TCRdb table keeps only in-frame clones and is missing some. Among about 79,000 clones listed, roughly 92% were seen once. Germline CDR1 reads SGHRS; CDR2 reads YFSETQ. The CDR3 is 14 amino acids. Deletions cut 2 bases from V and 3 bases from J, with 12 bases between. Sequenced sample: T cells isolated from PBMCs. This TCR was recovered from a human donor in good health. The chain uses TRBV5-1 and TRBJ2-7; TRBD1 is a possible D gene (6 bases). CDR3 in DNA: TGCGCCAGCAGCTTAACAGGGAGTGGCTACGAGCAGTACTTC. Its protein is CASSLTGSGYEQYF.